This T cell receptor beta chain stems from a study of blood T cell repertoires in COVID-19. Libraries were prepared by immunoSEQ multiplex PCR; TCRdb keeps only in-frame clonotypes and omits some of them. There are over 250,000 clones in the sample; roughly 86% occur only once, and more than 8.5% lies in the top ten. V shed 8 bases and J shed 3 bases, with 13 bases lying between them. The CDR3 is 13 amino acids. The J gene is TRBJ1-2, the V gene TRBV12-3 or TRBV12-4; D remains ambiguous. The receptor was isolated from a young woman who had recovered from COVID-19. Sequenced material: PBMCs or T cells enriched from blood (not recorded which). The CDR3 sequence: CASWGAPHYGYTF. CDR3 nucleotides: TGTGCCAGCTGGGGAGCCCCCCACTATGGCTACACCTTC.